The source of this TCR beta chain is a study of regulatory T cells in long-lasting Graves disease. With iRepertoire HTBI primers and Arm-PCR of CDR3 regions, TCR beta libraries were built. Via MiXCR, TCRdb re-called the multiplex PCR reads, giving one row per CDR3 protein. The table lists over 350,000 distinct CDR3 sequences, 20% to 25% of them singletons. The time point denotes: persistent/refractory GD, antithyroid drugs over 5 years with positive TRAb. The TCR library was made from RNA extracted from PBMCs. This CDR3 spans 15 amino acids. Per the germline V gene, CDR1 is SGHTA and CDR2 is FQGNSA. Trimming left V 1 base short and J 5 bases short, with 11 bases between.

This receptor was identified in a female donor with Graves disease. Material: peripheral blood mononuclear cells (PBMCs), obtained when the disease was refractory, from a patient treated with antithyroid drugs. The chain carries TRBV7-2 and TRBJ2-2, with D perhaps assigned TRBD1 or TRBD2 (5 bases each). The CDR3 is CASSLVGTETGELFF. In DNA, the CDR3 is TGTGCCAGCAGCTTAGTTGGGACGGAGACCGGGGAGCTGTTTTTT.